This T cell receptor (beta chain) was observed in a study of blood T cell repertoires in COVID-19. The overall study: The United States, Italy and Spain supplied acute and convalescent COVID-19 samples. The cDNA or gDNA used as material had been derived from T cells, B-cell-depleted T cells, or PBMCs.

Original handling: From reference gene primer amplification, estimates of nucleated cell counts were derived. Profiled with immunoSEQ multiplex PCR; TCRdb holds only in-frame clones, not every one. The V and J calls and the clone size are those of that table, but D and trimming were determined from the DNA. Among roughly 150,000 clones listed, 80% to 90% were seen once. Germline V CDR1 and CDR2: SGHVS, FQNEAQ. The V gene lost 3 bases and the J gene lost 4 bases, with 11 bases spanning the gap. This CDR3 region has 14 residues. The source of this sequence is a woman in her 40s with acute or convalescent COVID-19. The sample comprised peripheral blood. This chain joins TRBV7-8 and TRBJ2-3; tentatively, D is TRBD2 (5 bases). CDR3 sequence reads: CASSFASFADTQYF. CDR3 in DNA: TGTGCCAGCAGCTTTGCTAGCTTCGCAGATACGCAGTATTTT. The variable domain in full, completed from reference TRBV7-8 and TRBJ2-3, reads GAGVSQSPRYKVAKRGQDVALRCDPISGHVSLFWYQQALGQGPEFLTYFQNEAQLDKSGLPSDRFFAERPEGSVSTLKIQRTQQEDSAVYLCASSFASFADTQYFGPGTRLTVL.